A single sample gave rise to the 27 T cell receptor beta chains below, sequenced in a study of blood T cell repertoires in COVID-19. TCRdb's copy holds only in-frame clones and misses some; the assay was immunoSEQ multiplex PCR. The sample lists around 150,000 clones, approximately 83% occurring once. The sequencing input was peripheral blood. These receptors were collected from a woman in her sixties or seventies with acute or convalescent COVID-19.

CDR3 residues: CASSWTGTGVNEQYF. The CDR3 DNA follows: TGTGCCAGCAGTTGGACCGGGACAGGGGTGAACGAGCAGTACTTC. V usage is TRBV27 and J usage is TRBJ2-7; TRBD1 matches at 10 bases. CDR3 length equals 15 residues. V was clipped by 4 bases and J by 5 bases; unmatched bases: 8. Germline CDR1 is MNHEY and CDR2 is SMNVEV (reference sequence).

This clone was observed a few times. V gene TRBV5-1 combines with J gene TRBJ2-1; 9 bases fit TRBD1. This CDR3 has 15 residues. With V trimmed by 4 bases and J by 6 bases, 8 bases remained unmatched. Per the germline V gene, CDR1 is SGHRS and CDR2 is YFSETQ. CDR3 in amino acids: CASSLPGTGINEQFF. CDR3 bases: TGCGCCAGCAGCCTTCCCGGGACAGGGATCAATGAGCAGTTCTTC.

V and J are TRBV19 and TRBJ2-7; 12 bases are a match to TRBD2. CDR1 and CDR2 from the germline V gene are LNHDA and SQIVND (reference sequence). This CDR3 spans 17 amino acids. Trimming cost V 5 bases and J 1 base; bases outside gene matches: 9. The CDR3 sequence is CASSFAGTSGPSYEQYF. The CDR3 DNA reads as TGTGCCAGTAGTTTTGCCGGGACTAGCGGGCCATCCTACGAGCAGTACTTC.

V usage is TRBV9 and J usage is TRBJ2-3; 10 bases fit TRBD2. Per the germline V gene, CDR1 is SGDLS and CDR2 is YYNGEE. V dropped 4 bases and J dropped 4; count of bases not matched to a gene: 12. This CDR3 spans 17 amino acids. The CDR3 region is CASSKLLAGVGADTQYF. The CDR3 region has the DNA TGTGCCAGCAGCAAGCTCCTAGCGGGAGTTGGCGCAGATACGCAGTATTTT.

The V and J genes are TRBV11-3 and TRBJ1-3; D remains ambiguous. Germline V lookup: CDR1 SGHNT, CDR2 YENEEA. This CDR3 has 15 residues. With 5 bases removed from V and 1 base from J, the gap between germline ends came to 12 bases. The CDR3 DNA reads as TGTGCCAGCAGCGGCAGCCGACATTCTGGAAACACCATATATTTT. Encoded protein: CASSGSRHSGNTIYF.

CDR3 sequence reads: CASSPSWGRSYEQYF. As DNA, the CDR3 is TGTGCCAGCAGTCCGTCCTGGGGCCGCTCCTACGAGCAGTACTTC. The chain employs TRBV27 and TRBJ2-7; maybe TRBD1 (5 bases). The CDR3 runs to 15 residues. The germline V and J ends were trimmed by 5 bases and 0 bases, with 14 bases remaining between them. Germline V gene sequence: CDR1 MNHEY, CDR2 SMNVEV (reference sequence).

This clone occurred a few times. The V and J genes are TRBV28 and TRBJ1-2; 8 nucleotides match TRBD1. With 2 bases clipped from V and 4 bases from J, the junction kept 6 bases outside the gene matches. Germline V gives CDR1 MDHEN, CDR2 SYDVKM. The CDR3 is made up of 15 amino acids. For the CDR3, the DNA is TGTGCCAGCAGTTTAGGGACAGGCGCTCCCTATGGCTACACCTTC. Translation gives CASSLGTGAPYGYTF.

This clone was seen a few times. This sequence joins TRBV7-2 and TRBJ2-5, with D unclear. Trimming took 4 bases from V and 3 from J, leaving 12 bases between them. The germline gives CDR1 SGHTA, CDR2 FQGNSA. The CDR3 totals 14 residues. CDR3: CASSYGALKETQYF. CDR3 nucleotide sequence: TGTGCCAGCAGCTACGGTGCGTTAAAAGAGACCCAGTACTTC.

The rearrangement links TRBV9 to TRBJ1-3; a weak D match, TRBD1 (5 bases). V dropped 0 bases and J dropped 7 bases, with 14 bases sitting between them. Germline loops: CDR1 SGDLS, CDR2 YYNGEE. The CDR3 is 15 amino acids. The CDR3 region has the DNA TGTGCCAGCAGCGTAGGAGGACGTCGGGGGAACACCATATATTTT. It translates to CASSVGGRRGNTIYF.

J is TRBJ2-1 and V is TRBV19, with a weak D call TRBD2 (6 bases). V lost 2 bases, J lost 0 bases, and 20 bases lay in between. The length of the CDR3 is 19 residues. The germline CDR1 and CDR2 sequences are LNHDA and SQIVND (reference sequence). Here the CDR3 DNA reads TGTGCCAGTAGTATAAGTCTCTTCCCGGGACTCAGCTCCTACAATGAGCAGTTCTTC. Its translation is CASSISLFPGLSSYNEQFF.

This sequence joins TRBV19 and TRBJ1-6; D gene uncertain. The CDR3 is made up of 19 amino acids. The germline CDR1 and CDR2 sequences are LNHDA and SQIVND (reference sequence). Trimming stripped 0 bases from V and 5 bases from J, with 20 bases between. The CDR3 bases are TGTGCCAGTAGTATAGAGCCAACCCGACTAATAGCGGATAATTCACCCCTCCACTTT. As protein: CASSIEPTRLIADNSPLHF.

J is TRBJ1-1 and V is TRBV18; no definite D call. This CDR3 has 12 amino acids. CDR1 KGHSH and CDR2 LQKENI come from the germline V gene. V was pared by 3 bases and J by 4 bases, with 6 bases between. The CDR3 DNA sequence: TGTGCCAGCTCACCTGCGGGCACTGAAGCTTTCTTT. Amino acids: CASSPAGTEAFF.

The chain carries TRBV29-1 and TRBJ2-7, with 8 bases that match TRBD1. CDR3 length equals 15 residues. CDR1 is SQVTM and CDR2 is ANQGSEA in the germline V gene. V dropped 1 base and J dropped 2; count of bases not matched to a gene: 7. The CDR3 is CSVEGSAGGTYEQYF. In DNA, the CDR3 is TGCAGCGTTGAAGGGTCGGCAGGGGGCACCTACGAGCAGTACTTC.

This clone was seen a single time. The chain uses TRBV11-3 and TRBJ1-2, with 7 bases matching TRBD1. Germline V gene sequence: CDR1 SGHNT, CDR2 YENEEA. J lost 5 bases, V lost 2 bases, and 17 bases had no gene match. CDR3 length: 18 residues. The CDR3 region is CASSLKIPIGTEDYGYTF. Here the CDR3 DNA reads TGTGCCAGCAGCTTAAAGATCCCCATCGGGACAGAAGATTATGGCTACACCTTC.

The V and J genes are TRBV19 and TRBJ2-7; 8 nucleotides line up with TRBD2. After removal of 4 bases from V and 3 bases from J, the junction contained 11 bases not matched to a gene. Looked up from germline, CDR1 is LNHDA and CDR2 is SQIVND (reference sequence). This CDR3 is built from 16 residues. The CDR3 DNA sequence: TGTGCCAGTAGTACCGGGGGGGGAGTAAAGGGCTACGAGCAGTACTTC. The encoded protein is CASSTGGGVKGYEQYF.

The chain employs TRBV6-2 or TRBV6-3 and TRBJ2-7, with 9 bases aligning to TRBD2. CDR3 length: 14 residues. J lost 5 bases, V lost 6 bases, and 8 bases had no gene match. In germline, CDR1 is MNHEY, CDR2 SVGEGT. CDR3 region: CASSRSGSFNEQYF. For the CDR3, the DNA is TGTGCCAGCAGCCGTAGCGGGAGTTTTAACGAGCAGTACTTC.

V and J are TRBV6-2 or TRBV6-3 and TRBJ1-4; D is uncertain. Germline V gene data show CDR1 as MNHEY and CDR2 as SVGEGT. This CDR3 region has 14 residues. Trimming stripped 0 bases from V and 12 bases from J, with 14 bases between. Here the CDR3 reads CASSYSPGRSELFF. As DNA, the CDR3 is TGTGCCAGCAGTTACTCGCCCGGGAGGTCGGAACTGTTTTTT.

In DNA form, the CDR3 reads TGTGCCAGCAGGGGACAGGGGATAGGGAATCAGCCCCAGCATTTT. Its translation: CASRGQGIGNQPQHF. The rearrangement joins TRBV2 to TRBJ1-5; 10 positions match TRBD1. The germline gives CDR1 SNHLY, CDR2 FYNNEI. Trimming removed 6 bases from V and 4 bases from J; junction bases left unmatched: 6. There are 15 residues in the CDR3.

This clone is a singleton in its sample. This rearrangement joins TRBV7-2 to TRBJ2-2; TRBD1 might be the D (6 bases). CDR1 is SGHTA, CDR2 FQGNSA, per germline. V gave up 2 bases and J gave up 0 bases, with 7 bases separating them. The CDR3 runs to 15 residues. The CDR3 coding sequence is TGTGCCAGCAGCTTATCAGGGGCGAACACCGGGGAGCTGTTTTTT. It is translated as CASSLSGANTGELFF. Full variable domain (remainder filled in from reference TRBV7-2 and TRBJ2-2): GAGVSQSPSNKVTEKGKDVELRCDPISGHTALYWYRQSLGQGLEFLIYFQGNSAPDKSGLPSDRFSAERTGGSVSTLTIQRTQQEDSAVYLCASSLSGANTGELFFGEGSRLTVL.

The rearrangement links TRBV3-1 (or the pseudogene TRBV3-2) to TRBJ2-5, with TRBD1 matching over 12 bases. Losses at the gene ends were 0 bases for V and 3 bases for J; bases not matched to a gene: 11. The CDR3 extends over 19 amino acids. Germline lookup yields CDR1 LGHDT and CDR2 YNNKEL (reference sequence). The CDR3 sequence: CASSQDLRFGTGGEETQYF. In nucleotides, the CDR3 is TGTGCCAGCAGCCAAGATTTAAGGTTTGGGACAGGGGGCGAAGAGACCCAGTACTTC.

V and J are TRBV6-5 and TRBJ1-1; D is ambiguous. Germline-derived CDR1 and CDR2 are MNHEY and SVGAGI. Trimming left V 2 bases short and J 4 bases short, with 11 bases between. The CDR3 length is 14 residues. CDR3 loop: CASSYREEGTEAFF. For the CDR3, the DNA is TGTGCCAGCAGTTACCGCGAGGAGGGCACTGAAGCTTTCTTT.

The chain has TRBV6-5 and TRBJ2-7, with 10 bases that match TRBD1. The junction had 4 bases not matched to a gene; V was cut back by 2 bases and J by 3 bases. Germline CDR1 MNHEY, CDR2 SVGAGI. This CDR3 comprises 15 residues. This chain's CDR3 is CASSYHRDRGYEQYF. The CDR3 DNA is TGTGCCAGCAGTTACCACCGGGACAGGGGCTACGAGCAGTACTTC.

The chain employs TRBV9 and TRBJ1-1, with 7 bases matching TRBD1. Trimming cost V 1 base and J 5 bases; bases outside gene matches: 20. The CDR3 runs to 19 residues. Germline CDR1 is SGDLS and CDR2 is YYNGEE. The chain's CDR3 is CASSVSPGGTVLRVTEAFF. As DNA, the CDR3 is TGTGCCAGCAGCGTAAGCCCCGGAGGGACAGTCCTCAGGGTGACTGAAGCTTTCTTT.

The V gene is TRBV10-3, the J gene TRBJ2-1, with 7 bases lining up with TRBD2. The CDR3 runs 17 residues. Germline values: CDR1 ENHRY, CDR2 SYGVKD. V trimming: 3 bases; J trimming: 1 base; junction bases outside the gene matches: 9. The DNA of the CDR3 is TGTGCCATCAGTGAAGGCGGGAGCTTCGGGTCCTACAATGAGCAGTTCTTC. This translates into CAISEGGSFGSYNEQFF.

The chain joins TRBV12-5 to TRBJ1-5, with D perhaps matching TRBD1 (5 bases). Per the germline V gene, CDR1 is LGHNT and CDR2 is FRNRAP. This CDR3 comprises 21 residues. The ends were cut back, 7 bases at V and 1 base at J, with 32 bases in the middle. The CDR3, as DNA: TGTGCTAGTGCCGGCCCCGGCCATACGGGGGGTGGGGGTGAGAGCAATCAGCCCCAGCATTTT. Translating it yields CASAGPGHTGGGGESNQPQHF.

V gene TRBV11-3 combines with J gene TRBJ1-1, with a tentative D call TRBD1 (5 bases). There are 12 residues in the CDR3. The V gene lost 4 bases and the J gene lost 7 bases, with 10 bases spanning the gap. Per the germline V gene, CDR1 is SGHNT and CDR2 is YENEEA. The CDR3 here is CASSSQGSEAFF. CDR3 coding DNA: TGTGCCAGCAGCTCCCAGGGAAGTGAAGCTTTCTTT.

The genes are TRBV24-1 and TRBJ2-3; no firm D call. CDR1 is KGHDR, CDR2 SFDVKD, per germline. This CDR3 has 14 residues. With 4 bases removed from V and 0 bases from J, the gap between germline ends came to 7 bases. CDR3 sequence reads: CATSESPSTDTQYF. The DNA of the CDR3 is TGTGCCACCAGTGAGTCCCCAAGCACAGATACGCAGTATTTT.